Sequencing of this T cell receptor beta chain was carried out in a study of blood T cells in healthy people across ages. Germline values: CDR1 SQVTM, CDR2 ANQGSEA. The CDR3 sequence is 13 residues long. The junction had 10 bases not matched to a gene; V was cut back by 6 bases and J by 9 bases. A J-beta primer mix and a sample-barcoded 5' primer were used in a second PCR of about 7 to 12 cycles. TCRdb independently ran MiXCR on the 5' RACE reads; one entry per CDR3 protein. The sample contains about 1.1 million distinct CDR3 sequences, less than 45% of which appear only once. This clonotype originated in a man between 18 and 29 years old in good health. J is TRBJ2-2 and V is TRBV29-1; 7 bases match TRBD1. Sequencing was carried out using blood. The CDR3 protein is CSVVTGRSRELFF. In DNA, the CDR3 is TGCAGCGTAGTGACAGGGAGATCGAGGGAGCTGTTTTTT.